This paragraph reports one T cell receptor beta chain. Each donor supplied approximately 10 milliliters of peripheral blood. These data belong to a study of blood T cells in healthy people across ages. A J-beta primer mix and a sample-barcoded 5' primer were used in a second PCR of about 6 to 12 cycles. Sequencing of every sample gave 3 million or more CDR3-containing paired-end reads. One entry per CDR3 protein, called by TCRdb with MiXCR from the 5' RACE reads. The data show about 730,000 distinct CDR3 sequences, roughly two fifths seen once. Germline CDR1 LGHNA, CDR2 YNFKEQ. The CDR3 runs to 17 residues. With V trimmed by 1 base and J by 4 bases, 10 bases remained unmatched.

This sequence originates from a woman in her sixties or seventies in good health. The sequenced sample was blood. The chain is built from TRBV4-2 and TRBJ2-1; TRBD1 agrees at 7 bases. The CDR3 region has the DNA TGTGCCAGCAGCCAAGCCCCGAACAGGGGCCAATACAATGAGCAGTTCTTC. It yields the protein CASSQAPNRGQYNEQFF.